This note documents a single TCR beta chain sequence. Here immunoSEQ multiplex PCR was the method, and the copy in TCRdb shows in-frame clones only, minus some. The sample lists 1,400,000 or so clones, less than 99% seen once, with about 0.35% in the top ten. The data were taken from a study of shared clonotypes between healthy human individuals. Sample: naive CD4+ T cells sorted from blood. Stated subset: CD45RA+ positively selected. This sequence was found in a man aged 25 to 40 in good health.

The CDR3 here is CASSTGTVNTEAFF. In DNA form, the CDR3 reads TGTGCCAGCAGCACCGGGACAGTTAACACTGAAGCTTTCTTT. The chain links TRBV11-2 to TRBJ1-1; 7 nucleotides line up with TRBD1. The V gene end was trimmed by 5 bases and the J gene end by 2 bases; junction bases not matched to a gene: 5. Germline lookup yields CDR1 SGHAT and CDR2 FQNNGV. The CDR3 has 14 residues.